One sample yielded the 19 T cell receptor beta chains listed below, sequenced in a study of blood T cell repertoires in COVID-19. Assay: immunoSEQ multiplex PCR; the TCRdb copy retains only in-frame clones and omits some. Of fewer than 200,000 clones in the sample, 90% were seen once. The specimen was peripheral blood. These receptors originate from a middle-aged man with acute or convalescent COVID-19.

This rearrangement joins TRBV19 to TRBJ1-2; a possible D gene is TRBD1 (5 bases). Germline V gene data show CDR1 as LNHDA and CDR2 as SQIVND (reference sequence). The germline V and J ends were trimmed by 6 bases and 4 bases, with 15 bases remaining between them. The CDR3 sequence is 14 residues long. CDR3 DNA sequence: TGTGCCAGTAGCCAGTCGACGCAGGGCTATGGCTACACCTTC. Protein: CASSQSTQGYGYTF.

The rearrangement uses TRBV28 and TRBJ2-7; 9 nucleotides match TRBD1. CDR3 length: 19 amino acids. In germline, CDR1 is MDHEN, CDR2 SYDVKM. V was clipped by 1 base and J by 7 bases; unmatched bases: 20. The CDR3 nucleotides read TGTGCCAGCAGTTTATATCCCCCCGGACAGACAGGGGGGATGACGGAGCAGTACTTC. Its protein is CASSLYPPGQTGGMTEQYF.

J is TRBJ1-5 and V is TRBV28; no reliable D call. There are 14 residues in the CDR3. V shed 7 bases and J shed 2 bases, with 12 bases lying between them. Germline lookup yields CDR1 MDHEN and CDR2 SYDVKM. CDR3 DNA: TGTGCCAGCAAAACCCCCCGGGGCAATCAGCCCCAGCATTTT. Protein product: CASKTPRGNQPQHF.

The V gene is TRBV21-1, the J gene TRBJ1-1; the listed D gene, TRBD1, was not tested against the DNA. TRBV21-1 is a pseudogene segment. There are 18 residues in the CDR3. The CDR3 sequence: CASSKVRQGGNMNTEAFF. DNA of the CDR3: TGTGCCAGCAGCAAAGTTCGACAGGGGGGGAACATGAACACTGAAGCTTTCTTT.

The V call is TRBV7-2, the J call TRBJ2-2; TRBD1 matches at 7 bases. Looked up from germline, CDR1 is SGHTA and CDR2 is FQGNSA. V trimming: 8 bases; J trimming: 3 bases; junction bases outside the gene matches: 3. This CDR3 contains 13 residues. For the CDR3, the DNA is TGTGCCAGCCGAACAGGGGACACCGGGGAGCTGTTTTTT. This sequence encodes CASRTGDTGELFF.

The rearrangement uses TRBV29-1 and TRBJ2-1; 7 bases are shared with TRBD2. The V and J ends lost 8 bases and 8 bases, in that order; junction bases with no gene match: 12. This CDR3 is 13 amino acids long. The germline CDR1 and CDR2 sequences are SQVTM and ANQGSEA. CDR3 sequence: CSSRGGRVYEQFF. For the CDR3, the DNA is TGCAGCTCGCGTGGAGGGAGGGTCTATGAGCAGTTCTTC.

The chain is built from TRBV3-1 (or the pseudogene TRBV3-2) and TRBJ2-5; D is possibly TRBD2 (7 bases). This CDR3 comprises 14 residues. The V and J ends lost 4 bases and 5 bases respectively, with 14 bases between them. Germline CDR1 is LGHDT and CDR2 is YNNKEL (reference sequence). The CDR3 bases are TGTGCCAGCAGCCGAAGAGGGGGGGCGGAGACCCAGTACTTC. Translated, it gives CASSRRGGAETQYF.

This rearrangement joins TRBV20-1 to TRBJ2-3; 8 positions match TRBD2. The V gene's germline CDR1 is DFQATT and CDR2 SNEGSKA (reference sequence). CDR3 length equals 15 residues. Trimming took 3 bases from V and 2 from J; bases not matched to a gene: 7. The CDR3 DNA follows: TGCAGTGCTAGTTTTGGCGGGGGGAACACAGATACGCAGTATTTT. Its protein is CSASFGGGNTDTQYF.

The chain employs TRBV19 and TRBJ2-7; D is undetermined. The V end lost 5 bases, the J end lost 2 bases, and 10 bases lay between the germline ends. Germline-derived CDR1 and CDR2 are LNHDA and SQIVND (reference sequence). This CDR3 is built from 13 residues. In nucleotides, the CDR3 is TGTGCCAGTAGTCCCAGTCATACCTACGAGCAGTACGTC. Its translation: CASSPSHTYEQYV.

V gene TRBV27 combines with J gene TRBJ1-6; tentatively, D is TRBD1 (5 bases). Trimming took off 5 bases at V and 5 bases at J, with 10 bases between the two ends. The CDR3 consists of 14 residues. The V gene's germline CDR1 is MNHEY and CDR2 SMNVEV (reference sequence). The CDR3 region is CASSLGLNNSPLHF. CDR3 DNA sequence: TGTGCCAGCAGTCTGGGACTCAATAATTCACCCCTCCACTTT.

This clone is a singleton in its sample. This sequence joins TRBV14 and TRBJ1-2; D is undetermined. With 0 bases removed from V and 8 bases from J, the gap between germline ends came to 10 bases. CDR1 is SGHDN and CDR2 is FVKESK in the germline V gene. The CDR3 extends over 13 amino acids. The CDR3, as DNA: TGTGCCAGCAGCCAAGAATGGGTCGGGGGCTACACCTTC. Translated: CASSQEWVGGYTF.

CDR3: CATRYGSKGNYGYTF. In nucleotides, the CDR3 is TGTGCCACCCGGTATGGCTCTAAGGGGAACTATGGCTACACCTTC. The rearrangement uses TRBV6-5 and TRBJ1-2; weak D call: TRBD1 (5 bases). Trimming took 10 bases from V and 2 from J, leaving 20 bases between them. CDR3 length equals 15 residues. The germline CDR1 and CDR2 sequences are MNHEY and SVGAGI.

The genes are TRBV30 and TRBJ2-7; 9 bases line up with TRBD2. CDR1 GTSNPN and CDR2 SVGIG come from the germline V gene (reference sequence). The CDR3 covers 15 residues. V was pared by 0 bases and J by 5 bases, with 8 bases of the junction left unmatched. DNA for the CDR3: TGTGCCTGGAGTGTGGGCGGGAGGGCGCGAGACGAGCAGTACTTC. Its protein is CAWSVGGRARDEQYF.

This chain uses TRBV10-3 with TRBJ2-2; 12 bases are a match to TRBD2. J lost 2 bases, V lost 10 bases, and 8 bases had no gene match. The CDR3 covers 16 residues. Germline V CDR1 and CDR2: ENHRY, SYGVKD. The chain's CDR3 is CATSRLAGENTGELFF. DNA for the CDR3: TGTGCCACCTCCCGACTAGCGGGAGAAAACACCGGGGAGCTGTTTTTT.

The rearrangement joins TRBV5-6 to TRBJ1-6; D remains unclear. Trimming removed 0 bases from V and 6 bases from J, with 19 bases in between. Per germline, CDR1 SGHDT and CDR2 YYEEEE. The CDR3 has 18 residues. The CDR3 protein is CASSLGPAGGYLNSPLHF. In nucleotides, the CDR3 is TGTGCCAGCAGCTTGGGCCCGGCAGGAGGGTACCTTAATTCACCCCTCCACTTT.

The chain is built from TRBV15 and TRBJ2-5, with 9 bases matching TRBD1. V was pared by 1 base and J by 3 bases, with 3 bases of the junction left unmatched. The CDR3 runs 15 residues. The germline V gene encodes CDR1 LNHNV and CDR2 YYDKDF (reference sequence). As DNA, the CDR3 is TGTGCCACCAGCAGAGCCGGGACAGGGAAAGAGACCCAGTACTTC. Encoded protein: CATSRAGTGKETQYF. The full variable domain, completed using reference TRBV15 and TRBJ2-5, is DAMVIQNPRYQVTQFGKPVTLSCSQTLNHNVMYWYQQKSSQAPKLLFHYYDKDFNNEADTPDNFQSRRPNTSFCFLDIRSPGLGDTAMYLCATSRAGTGKETQYFGPGTRLLVL.

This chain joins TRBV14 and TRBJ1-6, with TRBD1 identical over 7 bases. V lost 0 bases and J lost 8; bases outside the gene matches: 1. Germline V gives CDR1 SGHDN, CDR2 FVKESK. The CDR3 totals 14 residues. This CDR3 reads CASSQDRGYSPLHF. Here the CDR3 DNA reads TGTGCCAGCAGCCAAGACAGGGGGTATTCACCCCTCCACTTT.

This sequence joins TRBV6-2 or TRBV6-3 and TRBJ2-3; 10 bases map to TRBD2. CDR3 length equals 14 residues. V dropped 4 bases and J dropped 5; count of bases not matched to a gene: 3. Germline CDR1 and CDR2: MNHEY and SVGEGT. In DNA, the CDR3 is TGTGCCAGCAGTTTAGCGGGGGGCCTAGATACGCAGTATTTT. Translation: CASSLAGGLDTQYF.

In nucleotides, the CDR3 is TGCGCCAGCAGCCACCTATCGGAGACCCAGTACTTC. It codes for CASSHLSETQYF. The chain is built from TRBV10-2 and TRBJ2-5; no definite D call. The CDR3 totals 12 residues. V lost 6 bases and J lost 5, with 10 bases in between. CDR1 and CDR2 (germline): WSHSY, SAAADI.